This T cell receptor (beta chain) originates from a study of blood T cell repertoires in COVID-19. The overall study: The origin of the acute and convalescent COVID-19 samples was the United States, Italy and Spain. Nucleic acid was either cDNA or gDNA, and it came from T cells, B-cell-depleted T cells, or PBMCs.

In the original analysis: Estimation of nucleated cell counts relied on the amplification of reference gene primers. The protocol was immunoSEQ multiplex PCR, while the TCRdb copy is restricted to in-frame clones and leaves out a portion. V and J calls and clone size are those listed in that table; D and trimming were worked out from the DNA. The table shows approximately 270,000 clones, with 80% to 90% occurring only once. Sample: peripheral blood. The sequence derives from a woman aged 70-85 years with acute or convalescent COVID-19.

CDR3 loop: CASSLLGGEAFF. The CDR3 DNA follows: TGCGCCAGCAGCCTCTTAGGCGGGGAAGCTTTCTTT. The J gene is TRBJ1-1, the V gene TRBV5-1; D gene unclear. Deletions cut 4 bases from V and 8 bases from J, with 12 bases between. CDR1 is SGHRS and CDR2 is YFSETQ in the germline V gene. The CDR3 is made up of 12 amino acids.